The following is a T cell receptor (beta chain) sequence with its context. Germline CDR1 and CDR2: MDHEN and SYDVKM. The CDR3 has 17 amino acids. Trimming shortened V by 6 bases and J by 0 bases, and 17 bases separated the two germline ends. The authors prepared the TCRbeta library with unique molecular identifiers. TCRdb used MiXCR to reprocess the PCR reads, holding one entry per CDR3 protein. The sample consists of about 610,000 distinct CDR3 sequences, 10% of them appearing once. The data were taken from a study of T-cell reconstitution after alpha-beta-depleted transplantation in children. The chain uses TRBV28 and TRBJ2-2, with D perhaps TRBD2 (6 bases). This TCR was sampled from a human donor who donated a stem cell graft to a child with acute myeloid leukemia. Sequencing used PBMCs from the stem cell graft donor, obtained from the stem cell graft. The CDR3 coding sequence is TGTGCCAGCAGCCCCCCCCGCGGAGGGTCGAACACCGGGGAGCTGTTTTTT. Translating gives CASSPPRGGSNTGELFF.